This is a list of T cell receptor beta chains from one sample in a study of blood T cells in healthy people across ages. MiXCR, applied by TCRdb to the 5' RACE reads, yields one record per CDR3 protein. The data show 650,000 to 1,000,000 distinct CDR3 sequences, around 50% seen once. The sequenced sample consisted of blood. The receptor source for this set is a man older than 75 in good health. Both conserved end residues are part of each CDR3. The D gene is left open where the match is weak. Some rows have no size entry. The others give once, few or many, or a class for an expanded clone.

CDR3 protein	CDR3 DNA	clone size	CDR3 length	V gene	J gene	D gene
CSARFGRGTSGGGDTQYF	TGCAGTGCTAGATTCGGCCGGGGGACTAGCGGGGGAGGAGATACGCAGTATTTT	-	18	TRBV20-1	TRBJ2-3	TRBD2
CASSLSGRVSYEQYF	TGTGCCAGCAGCTTAAGCGGGAGGGTCTCCTACGAGCAGTACTTC	-	15	TRBV7-2	TRBJ2-7	TRBD2
CSARELPHGNSPLHF	TGCAGTGCTCGGGAACTTCCGCATGGGAATTCACCCCTCCACTTT	-	15	TRBV20-1	TRBJ1-6	-
CASSFRRNNEQFF	TGTGCCAGCAGTTTCAGGAGAAACAATGAGCAGTTCTTC	few	13	TRBV12-3/TRBV12-4	TRBJ2-1	-
CSASPRTGDFYEQFF	TGCAGTGCTAGTCCTCGGACAGGGGATTTCTATGAGCAGTTCTTC	once	15	TRBV20-1	TRBJ2-1	TRBD1
CASSQEFAGQGVAEQFF	TGTGCCAGCAGCCAAGAATTTGCAGGACAGGGGGTGGCTGAGCAGTTCTTC	-	17	TRBV14	TRBJ2-1	TRBD1
CSVVSFGWSTEAFF	TGCAGCGTTGTAAGTTTCGGATGGAGCACTGAAGCTTTCTTT	few	14	TRBV29-1	TRBJ1-1	-
CATAQPGETQYF	TGTGCCACCGCTCAGCCAGGAGAGACCCAGTACTTC	-	12	TRBV28	TRBJ2-5	-
CASSQGGGIYGYTF	TGCGCCAGCAGCCAAGGAGGAGGGATCTATGGCTACACCTTC	few	14	TRBV4-3	TRBJ1-2	-
CSVEPSNEQFF	TGCAGCGTTGAACCTAGCAATGAGCAGTTCTTC	many	11	TRBV29-1	TRBJ2-1	-
CVSSLEHSSSYEQYF	TGTGTCAGCAGCTTAGAGCACAGCTCCTCCTACGAGCAGTACTTC	-	15	TRBV7-8	TRBJ2-7	-
CASTLTGGIETQYF	TGCGCCAGCACCCTAACAGGGGGTATCGAGACCCAGTACTTC	-	14	TRBV5-1	TRBJ2-5	TRBD1
CASSPPPGYNSPLHF	TGTGCCAGCAGTCCCCCGCCGGGGTATAATTCACCCCTCCACTTT	-	15	TRBV27	TRBJ1-6	-
CASSLAAGGPHEQYF	TGTGCCAGCAGCTTAGCGGCGGGAGGGCCCCACGAGCAGTACTTC	-	15	TRBV7-2	TRBJ2-7	TRBD2
CASRSTGGDTQYF	TGTGCCAGCAGATCCACCGGGGGAGATACGCAGTATTTT	few	13	TRBV27	TRBJ2-3	-
CASRGYGDEQYF	TGTGCCAGCAGGGGGTATGGCGACGAGCAGTACTTC	-	12	TRBV27	TRBJ2-7	-
CASSLVSETSYEQYF	TGTGCCAGCAGCTTAGTGTCAGAGACCTCCTACGAGCAGTACTTC	few	15	TRBV11-1	TRBJ2-7	-
CGGREDSGKETQYF	TGCGGCGGCCGCGAAGATAGCGGGAAAGAGACCCAGTACTTC	-	14	TRBV29-1	TRBJ2-5	TRBD2
CAISLDRSYEQYF	TGTGCCATCAGTCTCGACAGATCCTACGAGCAGTACTTC	-	13	TRBV6-2/TRBV6-3	TRBJ2-7	-
CASSPPGGSHEQYF	TGTGCCAGCAGCCCCCCGGGTGGGAGTCACGAGCAGTACTTC	many	14	TRBV9	TRBJ2-7	-
CSARTSYEQYF	TGCAGTGCTAGGACTAGCTACGAGCAGTACTTC	many	11	TRBV20-1	TRBJ2-7	-
CASSTAGTGQGNIQYF	TGTGCCAGCAGTACGGCCGGGACGGGACAGGGGAACATTCAGTACTTC	few	16	TRBV6-6	TRBJ2-4	TRBD1
CSVEDGRYEQFF	TGCAGCGTTGAAGATGGCAGGTATGAGCAGTTCTTC	few	12	TRBV29-1	TRBJ2-1	-
CASALASGLNEQFF	TGTGCCAGCGCCTTGGCTAGCGGTCTCAATGAGCAGTTCTTC	-	14	TRBV6-5	TRBJ2-1	TRBD2
CSARDPPRQLQTEAFF	TGCAGTGCTAGAGATCCCCCCCGACAGCTCCAGACTGAAGCTTTCTTT	-	16	TRBV20-1	TRBJ1-1	-